This T cell receptor beta chain was captured in a study of T cell responses to AZD1222 COVID-19 vaccine. General observations from the study: White British donors predominated, females outnumbered males, and clonal diversity was possibly underestimated.

V lost 4 bases, J lost 7 bases, and 5 bases lay in between. The germline gives CDR1 SQVTM, CDR2 ANQGSEA. This CDR3 is 10 amino acids long. A note on this clone: Antigen specificity is unknown.

This table comes from immunoSEQ multiplex PCR, and its TCRdb copy is limited to in-frame clones, with some not included. The sample lists 180,000 or so clones, roughly 92% occurring once. The TCR sequence derives from an adult in good health. Material: peripheral blood, obtained on day 0 of AZD1222 vaccination. This sequence joins TRBV29-1 and TRBJ2-1; D not resolved. The CDR3 sequence: CSVGSNEQFF. Written as DNA, the CDR3 is TGCAGCGTTGGGTCTAATGAGCAGTTCTTC.